The following is a T cell receptor (beta chain) sequence with its context. Its matching antigen is unknown. Indicated treatment: oral pan-JAK inhibitor, 5-10 mg twice daily. Sequencing used cDNA as its template, made by extracting RNA and reverse transcribing it. The method was immunoSEQ multiplex PCR; TCRdb's version includes in-frame clones alone and lacks a portion of them. The sample contains 60,000 to 85,000 clones, approximately 66% of which appear only once. This entry belongs to a study of CD8+ T cells in alopecia areata. Overall study findings and caveats: Mice gave a clearer picture of TCR sharing than patients did, possibly for HLA-related reasons. Numerous clones, expanded in lesions, remained in scalp and blood during tofacitinib.

Trimming took off 1 base at V and 5 bases at J, with 14 bases between the two ends. CDR1 SGHDN and CDR2 FVKESK come from the germline V gene. The CDR3 covers 15 residues. The clonotype was recovered from a human donor with alopecia areata. Sequencing was performed on CD8+ T cells sorted from blood, taken at week 24, from a patient treated with tofacitinib. The chain recombines TRBV14 with TRBJ2-5; D unresolved. The CDR3, as DNA: TGTGCCAGCAGCCAAGGCCGGTATTCCGGGGAGACCCAGTACTTC. Encoded protein: CASSQGRYSGETQYF.